Sequencing of this T cell receptor (beta chain) was carried out in a study of CD8 T cells in ankylosing spondylitis (dated by TCRdb to the late 2010s). Notes on the research overall: The study profiled T cell receptor beta repertoires in healthy donors and ankylosing spondylitis patients to find disease-linked TCR variants. In total, the full study cohort was made up of roughly 110 healthy donors and about two dozen ankylosing spondylitis patients. Peripheral blood was sampled, and synovial fluid was additionally collected from ankylosing spondylitis patients.

Instrument on record: Illumina HiSeq 2500. Quantitative 5'-RACE with molecular barcodes was the method used to prepare the TCR beta libraries. The paper's data handling went like this. Disease-linked TCR variants were identified with a new computational method built on a probabilistic model of VDJ rearrangement. TCRdb trimmed the raw reads at Q25, called clones with MiXCR and kept productive beta chains. Here each entry gathers all rows of one CDR3 protein and keeps the most common genes and DNA. The authors' filters were not applied to this entry. The sample includes over 400,000 distinct CDR3 sequences, with about 25% observed a single time. The ten largest clonotypes hold 0.89% of the sample. Via the germline V gene, CDR1 is SGHVS and CDR2 FQNEAQ. V ends up 3 bases short and J 7 bases short, with an unmatched junction base count of 15. The CDR3 covers 17 residues, taking in both the cysteine and the phenylalanine. Just the 51-base CDR3 DNA is kept, in frame starting at base 1.

Worth noting for this clonotype: This receptor's antigen is unknown. No base quality values were provided; no much bigger clone lies one nucleotide off.

The paper's findings and limits, for the study overall: Some motif variants were previously reported in synovial fluid and blood of reactive arthritis patients, suggesting common disease-initiation mechanisms. A CD8+ phenotype was shown by the disease-linked clones, which were found at relatively low frequencies in peripheral blood. The disease-linked clones were reported to be significantly enriched in matched synovial fluid samples from ankylosing spondylitis patients. Blood from ankylosing spondylitis patients appeared to be characterized by a TCR beta motif composed of roughly 8 highly homologous amino acid variants.

Recombination connected TRBV7-8 to TRBJ2-1; 7 bases in the middle match TRBD2. The sample consisted of blood, either unsorted or a sorted T cell fraction (not recorded which). The source of this sequence is a male donor with ankylosing spondylitis. The CDR3 in this case is CASSFRSLAFVWNEQFF. The DNA sequence follows: TGTGCCAGCAGCTTTAGATCACTAGCGTTCGTATGGAATGAGCAGTTCTTC.